One TCR beta chain is described in this entry. Its cognate antigen is unknown. Donors, without exception, were Caucasian adults residing in Nashville, Tennessee. This specimen comes from a study of shared clonotypes between healthy human individuals. Findings and caveats of the study: Only a few donors were included, so the genetic and exposure-history diversity represented was limited. A handful of donors shared about 4.5% of their naive CD4 clonotypes.

CDR1 is GTSNPN, CDR2 SVGIG, per germline (reference sequence). Deletions cut 4 bases from V and 3 bases from J, with 16 bases between. The CDR3 is made up of 15 amino acids. Sorted subsets were amplified in replicate PCRs using 150 to 250 ng DNA, approximately 30,000 T cell genomes. Clones were sequenced by immunoSEQ multiplex PCR, and TCRdb holds only the in-frame ones, with some missing. The profile shows around 700,000 clones, 72% of them singletons. The origin of this receptor is a woman in her twenties or thirties in good health. Sequencing input: memory CD4+ T cells sorted from blood. This sample's subset: CD45RA-negative fraction. The chain carries TRBV30 and TRBJ2-1; perhaps TRBD2 as D (5 bases). Here the CDR3 reads CAWTPRGSLYNEQFF. The CDR3 DNA sequence: TGTGCCTGGACCCCACGCGGGTCTCTCTACAATGAGCAGTTCTTC.